The table lists the clone carrying this TCR beta chain with a few counts. This sample is drawn from a study of T cells after yellow fever vaccination. Whole-study context: Fractions of low cell number were prepared using SMART-Seq v4 Ultra Low Input.

The CDR3 contains 14 residues. From germline, CDR1 is LNHDA and CDR2 SQIVND (reference sequence). V shed 7 bases and J shed 4 bases, with 13 bases lying between them. A single record per CDR3 protein comes from TCRdb applying MiXCR to the 5' RACE reads. The sample carries 310,000 or so distinct CDR3 sequences, 6.8% recorded once. The sequence was obtained from a man younger than 35 who received the YFV17D yellow fever vaccine. This specimen was PBMCs, taken around 45 days after the first yellow fever vaccination. The V gene is TRBV19, the J gene TRBJ2-2; unclear D gene. The DNA of the CDR3 is TGTGCCAGTACGGCGGTCGATGGCACCGGGGAGCTGTTTTTT. Protein sequence: CASTAVDGTGELFF. Combining the CDR3 with reference TRBV19 and TRBJ2-2 gives the whole variable domain DGGITQSPKYLFRKEGQNVTLSCEQNLNHDAMYWYRQDPGQGLRLIYYSQIVNDFQKGDIAEGYSVSREKKESFPLTVTSAQKNPTAFYLCASTAVDGTGELFFGEGSRLTVL.